A selection of T cell receptor beta chains follows, all from one sample in a study of shared clonotypes between healthy human individuals. Assay: immunoSEQ multiplex PCR; the TCRdb copy retains only in-frame clones and omits some. The table records some 1,400,000 clones, 95% to 97% of them present only once. The sample taken for sequencing was naive CD4+ T cells sorted from blood. All receptors derive from a man aged 25-45 years in good health. Both conserved end residues are part of each CDR3. The D gene is left open where the match is weak. Clone size is shown for a subset of rows, as once, few, many or a class of expanded clone.

>TRBV5-1|-|-|TRBJ2-7
TGCGCCAGCAGCATAGGCCCTAGGAGCGGAGACTCCTACGAGCAGTACTTC
CASSIGPRSGDSYEQYF
>TRBV11-2|-|-|TRBJ2-5
TGTGCCAGCAGCTCCCGCCCCAGTGGGGCGGAGACCCAGTACTTC
CASSSRPSGAETQYF
>TRBV29-1|-|-|TRBJ1-1
TGCAGCGGGATGAACACTGAAGCTTTCTTT
CSGMNTEAFF
>TRBV5-1|TRBD1|-|TRBJ2-3
TGCGCCAGCAGCCCAGGGGGTGGCACAGATACGCAGTATTTT
CASSPGGGTDTQYF
>TRBV29-1|-|-|TRBJ1-1
TGCAGCGCTGGGGCCGACGGAGCTTTCTTT
CSAGADGAFF
>TRBV4-1|-|-|TRBJ1-2
TGCGCCAGCAGCCAAGCCCCTTTATATGGCTACACCTTC
CASSQAPLYGYTF
>TRBV19|-|once|TRBJ1-2
TGTGCCAGTAGCCTGGACAGCTACTATGGCTACACCTTC
CASSLDSYYGYTF
>TRBV11-2|-|-|TRBJ2-7
TGTGCCAGCAGCTTAGCCGGGGCATACGAGCAGTACTTC
CASSLAGAYEQYF
>TRBV10-3|TRBD1|-|TRBJ1-5
TGTGCCATCAGTGAGACAGGGGGCGATCAGCCCCAGCATTTT
CAISETGGDQPQHF
>TRBV6-1|-|-|TRBJ2-3
TGTGCCAGCATCGGGTGGCAGGGAGATACGCAGTATTTT
CASIGWQGDTQYF
>TRBV5-5|-|-|TRBJ1-1
TGTGCCAGCAGCTTGGCTGGGGGAAGTGAAGCTTTCTTT
CASSLAGGSEAFF
>TRBV7-8|-|once|TRBJ2-7
TGTGCCAGCTCCCTTGGGGACGAGCAGTACTTC
CASSLGDEQYF
>TRBV19|TRBD1|-|TRBJ1-1
TGTGCCAGTAGTCCCAGACAGGGACTGAACACTGAAGCTTTCTTT
CASSPRQGLNTEAFF
>TRBV7-2|-|-|TRBJ2-7
TGTGCCAGCAGCTTAGGAGCAGGGGCGACCTACGAGCAGTACTTC
CASSLGAGATYEQYF
>TRBV4-2|TRBD2|once|TRBJ2-7
TGTGCCAGCAGCCACCAACTAGCGGGAGAAACCTACGAGCAGTACTTC
CASSHQLAGETYEQYF
>TRBV5-1|-|-|TRBJ2-2
TGCGCCAGCAGCGCCGCTTGGGTGCAGAACACCGGGGAGCTGTTTTTT
CASSAAWVQNTGELFF
>TRBV9|-|-|TRBJ2-7
TGTGCCAGCAGTCCGACAGGATCCTACGAGCAGTACTTC
CASSPTGSYEQYF
>TRBV7-2|TRBD2|-|TRBJ2-2
TGTGCCAGCAGCTTAGTAGTACTAGCGGGTCTGGGGGAGCTGTTTTTT
CASSLVVLAGLGELFF
>TRBV29-1|-|-|TRBJ2-2
TGCAGCGTTGAAGTGTCAGGCACCGGGGAGCTGTTTTTT
CSVEVSGTGELFF
>TRBV19|TRBD1|-|TRBJ1-1
TGTGCCAGTAGCACCGGGACAGGGTTTGGGGAGACAGCTTTCTTT
CASSTGTGFGETAFF
>TRBV6-1|-|-|TRBJ2-7
TGTGCCAGCAAATGGACTAGGGGGTCCTACGAGCAGTACTTC
CASKWTRGSYEQYF
>TRBV5-4|TRBD2|-|TRBJ2-3
TGTGCCAGCAGCTCGGGACTAGCGGGAGCTGGCACAGATACGCAGTATTTT
CASSSGLAGAGTDTQYF
>TRBV10-2|-|-|TRBJ2-7
TGCGCCAGCAGTGAGAGGCTAGTCCACGAGCAGTACTTC
CASSERLVHEQYF
>TRBV28|TRBD1|once|TRBJ1-5
TGTGCCAGCATAGGGTCTAAGACAGGGTGGCAGCCCCAGCATTTT
CASIGSKTGWQPQHF
>TRBV2|TRBD2|-|TRBJ2-1
TGTGCCAGCAGATTGCCGGGGGGAGGGAGTTACAATGAGCAGTTCTTC
CASRLPGGGSYNEQFF
>TRBV9|-|-|TRBJ2-3
TGTGCCAGCAGCGTAGATGGTCCCACAGATACGCAGTATTTT
CASSVDGPTDTQYF
>TRBV5-6|TRBD1|-|TRBJ2-3
TGTGCCAGCACGTGGACAGGGGGCGCAAGGACAGATACGCAGTATTTT
CASTWTGGARTDTQYF
>TRBV7-3|-|-|TRBJ2-1
TGTGCCAGCAGCCCCGCGTTTGGGGGACCTTCCTACAATGAGCAGTTCTTC
CASSPAFGGPSYNEQFF
>TRBV29-1|-|-|TRBJ2-7
TGCAGCGTCGGGGGCGCCTACGAGCAGTACTTC
CSVGGAYEQYF
>TRBV19|TRBD1|-|TRBJ1-2
TGTGCCAGTACCCGGACAGGGGGTAACTATGGCTACACCTTC
CASTRTGGNYGYTF
>TRBV11-2|-|-|TRBJ2-7
TGTGCCAGCACCCCCAGTCCCAGCGCCTCCTACGAGCAGTACTTC
CASTPSPSASYEQYF
>TRBV25-1|-|-|TRBJ2-3
TGTGCCAGCAGTGAATGGGACGCCACAGATACGCAGTATTTT
CASSEWDATDTQYF
>TRBV7-7|-|-|TRBJ2-5
TGTGCTAGCAGCTTAGAGGTTGGAGAGACCCAGTACTTC
CASSLEVGETQYF
>TRBV28|TRBD2|-|TRBJ2-1
TGTGCCAGCAGTTTATGGGCGGGAGCTCCGCCCAATGAGCAGTTCTTC
CASSLWAGAPPNEQFF
>TRBV7-2|-|-|TRBJ2-7
TGTGCCAGCAGCTTACGGGACTCGAGATCCTACGAGCAGTACTTC
CASSLRDSRSYEQYF
>TRBV10-1|-|-|TRBJ1-1
TGCGCCAGCAGTGATGGACTTTTAGGGGACACTGAAGCTTTCTTT
CASSDGLLGDTEAFF
>TRBV9|TRBD1|-|TRBJ2-2
TGTGCCAGCAGCACCTGGACAGGGTTTCCGTCCGGGGAGCTGTTTTTT
CASSTWTGFPSGELFF
>TRBV18|TRBD1|-|TRBJ1-1
TGTGCCAGCTCAACAACCGGGACAGGGAACACTGAAGCTTTCTTT
CASSTTGTGNTEAFF
>TRBV27|TRBD1|-|TRBJ2-3
TGTGCCAGCAGTTTTCACAGGGGGATTGGAGATACGCAGTATTTT
CASSFHRGIGDTQYF
>TRBV29-1|TRBD1|-|TRBJ1-1
TGCAGCGTTGGGACAGGGGGCAACACTGAAGCTTTCTTT
CSVGTGGNTEAFF
>TRBV19|-|-|TRBJ2-7
TGTGCCAGTAGTATGCGGGCATATGGACACGAGCAGTACTTC
CASSMRAYGHEQYF
>TRBV28|-|-|TRBJ2-7
TGTGCCAGCAGTTTTACGGGCAATACCTACGAGCAGTACTTC
CASSFTGNTYEQYF
>TRBV5-4|-|-|TRBJ2-5
TGTGCCAGCAGCTTTGCTCAGGGGACCCCCGAGACCCAGTACTTC
CASSFAQGTPETQYF
>TRBV2|-|-|TRBJ1-5
TGTGCCAGCAGCGGGGGGCTGGGGGATCGGCCCCAGCATTTT
CASSGGLGDRPQHF
>TRBV28|-|-|TRBJ2-1
TGTGCCAGCAGCCTCCCTGTCACCAATGAGCAGTTCTTC
CASSLPVTNEQFF
>TRBV19|-|-|TRBJ2-2
TGTGCCAGTAACACTATCTTACGGGCAGGGGTCCTAGGGGAGCTGTTTTTT
CASNTILRAGVLGELFF
>TRBV19|-|-|TRBJ1-4
TGTGCCAGTAGTAGGGATCGGGGGTCGGCGACTAATGAAAAACTGTTTTTT
CASSRDRGSATNEKLFF
>TRBV7-2|TRBD1|once|TRBJ1-5
TGTGCCAGCAGCCACGTCGGACAGGATCAGCCCCAGCATTTT
CASSHVGQDQPQHF